The 2 T cell receptor beta chains reported below all come from one sample, sequenced in a study of spatial heterogeneity in lung cancer. TCRdb re-called the 5' RACE reads through MiXCR, storing one row per CDR3 protein. The sample records 110,000 or so distinct CDR3 sequences, under 14% being singletons. Documented time point: blood at routine non-recurrence follow-up after resection. Sequencing was performed on PBMCs, taken at follow-up. Receptors originate from a female donor with early-stage non-small cell lung cancer.

This clonotype occurred many times. The J gene is TRBJ2-1, the V gene TRBV6-4; D remains unclear. The CDR3 consists of 13 residues. From germline, CDR1 is MRHNA and CDR2 SNTAGT. V was trimmed by 6 bases and J by 0 bases, leaving 6 bases between them. CDR3 protein: CASRKISYNEQFF. DNA for the CDR3: TGTGCCAGCAGGAAAATCTCCTACAATGAGCAGTTCTTC.

Comments on this clonotype: One junction end disagrees with the germline gene, perhaps due to a read error. The chain combines TRBV6-1 with TRBJ1-4; a weak D match, TRBD1 (6 bases). The CDR3 consists of 16 residues. The germline CDR1 and CDR2 sequences are MNHNS and SASEGT. The CDR3 protein is CASSELGGRFNEKLLF. The CDR3, as DNA: TGTGCCAGCAGTGAATTGGGGGGGCGCTTTAATGAAAAACTGTTATTT.